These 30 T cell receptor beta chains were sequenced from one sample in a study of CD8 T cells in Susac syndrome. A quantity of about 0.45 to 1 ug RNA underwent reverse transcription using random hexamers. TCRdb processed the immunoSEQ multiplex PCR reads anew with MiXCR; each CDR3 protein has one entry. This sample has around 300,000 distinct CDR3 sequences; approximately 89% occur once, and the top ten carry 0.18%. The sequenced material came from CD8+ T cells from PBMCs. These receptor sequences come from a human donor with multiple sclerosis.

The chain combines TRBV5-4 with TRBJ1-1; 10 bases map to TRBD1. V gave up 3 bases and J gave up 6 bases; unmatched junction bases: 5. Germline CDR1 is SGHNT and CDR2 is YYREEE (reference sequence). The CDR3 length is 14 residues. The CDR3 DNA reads TGTGCCAGCAGCTGGGGACAGGGGTTGGCTGAAGCTTTCTTT. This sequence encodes CASSWGQGLAEAFF.

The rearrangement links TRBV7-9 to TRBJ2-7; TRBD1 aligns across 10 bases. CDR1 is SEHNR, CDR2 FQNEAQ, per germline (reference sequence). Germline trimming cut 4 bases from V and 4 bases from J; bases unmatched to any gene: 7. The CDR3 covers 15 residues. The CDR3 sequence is CASSSRDRGEYEQYF. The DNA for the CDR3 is TGTGCCAGCAGCTCCCGGGACAGGGGTGAATACGAGCAGTACTTC.

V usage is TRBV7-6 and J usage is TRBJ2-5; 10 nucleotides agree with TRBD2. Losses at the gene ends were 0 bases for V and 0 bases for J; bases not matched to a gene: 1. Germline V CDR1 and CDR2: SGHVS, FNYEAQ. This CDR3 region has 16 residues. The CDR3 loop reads CASSLAGTSDQETQYF. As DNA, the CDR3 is TGTGCCAGCAGCTTAGCCGGGACTAGCGACCAAGAGACCCAGTACTTC.

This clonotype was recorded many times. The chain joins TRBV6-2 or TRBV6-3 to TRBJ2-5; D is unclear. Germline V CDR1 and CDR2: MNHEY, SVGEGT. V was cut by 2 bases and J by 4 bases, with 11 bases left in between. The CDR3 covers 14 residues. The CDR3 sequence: CASSYKTTGETQYF. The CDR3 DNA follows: TGTGCCAGCAGTTACAAAACGACGGGAGAGACCCAGTACTTC.

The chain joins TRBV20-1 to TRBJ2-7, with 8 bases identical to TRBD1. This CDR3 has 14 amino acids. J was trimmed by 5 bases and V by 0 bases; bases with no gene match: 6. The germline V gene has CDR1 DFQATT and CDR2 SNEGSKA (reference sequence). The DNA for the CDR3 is TGCAGTGCTAGAGATCTCGACAGGGGCGACGAGCAGTACTTC. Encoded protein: CSARDLDRGDEQYF.

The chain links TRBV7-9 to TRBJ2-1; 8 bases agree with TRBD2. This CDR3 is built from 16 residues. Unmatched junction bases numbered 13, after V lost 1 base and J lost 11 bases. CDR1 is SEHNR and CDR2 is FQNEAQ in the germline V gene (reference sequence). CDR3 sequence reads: CASSLEGGGLAIQQFF. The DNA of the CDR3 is TGTGCCAGCAGCTTAGAAGGGGGAGGACTAGCTATCCAGCAGTTCTTC.

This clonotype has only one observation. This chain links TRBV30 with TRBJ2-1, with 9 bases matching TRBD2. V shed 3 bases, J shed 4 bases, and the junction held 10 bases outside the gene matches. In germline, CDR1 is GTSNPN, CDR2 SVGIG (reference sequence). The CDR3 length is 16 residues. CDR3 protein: CAWSPLAGVKYNEQFF. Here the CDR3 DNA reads TGTGCCTGGAGCCCTTTAGCGGGGGTTAAGTACAATGAGCAGTTCTTC.

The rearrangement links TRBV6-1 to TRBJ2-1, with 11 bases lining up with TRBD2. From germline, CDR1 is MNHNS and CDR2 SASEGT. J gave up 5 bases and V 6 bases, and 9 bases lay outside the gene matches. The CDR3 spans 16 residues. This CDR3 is CASSPTGGLADNEQFF. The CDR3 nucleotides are TGTGCCAGCAGCCCAACAGGGGGACTAGCGGACAATGAGCAGTTCTTC.

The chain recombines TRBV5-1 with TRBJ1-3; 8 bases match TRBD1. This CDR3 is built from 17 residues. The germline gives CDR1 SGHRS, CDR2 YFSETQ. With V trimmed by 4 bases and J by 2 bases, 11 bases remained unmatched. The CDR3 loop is CASSRTGQGRPGNTIYF. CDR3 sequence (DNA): TGCGCCAGCAGCAGGACCGGACAGGGTCGTCCTGGAAACACCATATATTTT.

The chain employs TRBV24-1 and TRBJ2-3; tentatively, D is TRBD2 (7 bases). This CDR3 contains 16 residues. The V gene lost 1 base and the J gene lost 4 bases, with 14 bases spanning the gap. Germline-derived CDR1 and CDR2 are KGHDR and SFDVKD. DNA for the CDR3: TGTGCCACCAGTGATTTCAAAGGGGGGGGATCAGATACGCAGTATTTT. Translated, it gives CATSDFKGGGSDTQYF.

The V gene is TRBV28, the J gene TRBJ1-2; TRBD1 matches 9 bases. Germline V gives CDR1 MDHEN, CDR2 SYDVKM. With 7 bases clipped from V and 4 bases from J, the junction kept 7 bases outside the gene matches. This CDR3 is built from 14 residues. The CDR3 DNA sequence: TGTGCCAGCATAAGGGGGACAGGGCTCTATGGCTACACCTTC. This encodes CASIRGTGLYGYTF.

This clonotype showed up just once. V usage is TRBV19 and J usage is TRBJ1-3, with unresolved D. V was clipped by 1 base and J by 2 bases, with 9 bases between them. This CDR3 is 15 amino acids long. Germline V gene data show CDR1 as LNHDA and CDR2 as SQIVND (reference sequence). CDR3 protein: CASSIASGAGNTIYF. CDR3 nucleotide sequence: TGTGCCAGTAGTATAGCCTCCGGAGCTGGAAACACCATATATTTT. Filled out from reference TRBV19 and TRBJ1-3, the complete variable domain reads DGGITQSPKYLFRKEGQNVTLSCEQNLNHDAMYWYRQDPGQGLRLIYYSQIVNDFQKGDIAEGYSVSREKKESFPLTVTSAQKNPTAFYLCASSIASGAGNTIYFGEGSWLTVV.

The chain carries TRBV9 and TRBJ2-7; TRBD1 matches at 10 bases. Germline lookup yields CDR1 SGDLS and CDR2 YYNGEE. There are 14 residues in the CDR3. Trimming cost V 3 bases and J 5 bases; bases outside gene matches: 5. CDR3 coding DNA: TGTGCCAGCAGCGCTGCCGGGACAGGGGACGAGCAGTACTTC. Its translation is CASSAAGTGDEQYF.

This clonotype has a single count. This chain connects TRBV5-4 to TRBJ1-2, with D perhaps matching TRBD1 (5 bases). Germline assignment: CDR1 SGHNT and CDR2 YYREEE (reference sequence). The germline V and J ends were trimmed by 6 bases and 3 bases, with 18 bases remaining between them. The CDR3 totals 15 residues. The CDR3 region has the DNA TGTGCCAGCACCGAGGACAAAAGGCCTTACTATGGCTACACCTTC. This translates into CASTEDKRPYYGYTF. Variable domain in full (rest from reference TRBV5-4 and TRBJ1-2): ETGVTQSPTHLIKTRGQQVTLRCSSQSGHNTVSWYQQALGQGPQFIFQYYREEENGRGNFPPRFSGLQFPNYSSELNVNALELDDSALYLCASTEDKRPYYGYTFGSGTRLTVV.

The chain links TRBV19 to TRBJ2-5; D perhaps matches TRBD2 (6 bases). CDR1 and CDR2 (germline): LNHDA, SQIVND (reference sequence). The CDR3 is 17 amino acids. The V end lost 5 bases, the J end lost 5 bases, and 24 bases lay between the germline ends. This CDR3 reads CASSGYGGGTAGETQYF. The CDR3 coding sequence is TGTGCCAGTAGTGGATATGGTGGCGGGACGGCGGGTGAGACCCAGTACTTC.

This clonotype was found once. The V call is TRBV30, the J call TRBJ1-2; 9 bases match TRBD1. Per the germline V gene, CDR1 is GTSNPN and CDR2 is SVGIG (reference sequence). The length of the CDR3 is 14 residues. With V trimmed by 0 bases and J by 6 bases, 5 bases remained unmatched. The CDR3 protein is CAWSVWTGEHGYTF. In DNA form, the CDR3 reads TGTGCCTGGAGTGTATGGACAGGGGAACATGGCTACACCTTC.

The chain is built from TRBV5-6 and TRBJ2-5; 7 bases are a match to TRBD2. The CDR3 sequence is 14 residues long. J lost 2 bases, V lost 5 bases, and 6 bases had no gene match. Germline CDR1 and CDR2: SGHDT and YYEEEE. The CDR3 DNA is TGTGCCAGCAGAGACGAGCGGGGACAAGAGACCCAGTACTTC. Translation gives CASRDERGQETQYF. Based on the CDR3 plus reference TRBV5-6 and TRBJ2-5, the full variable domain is DAGVTQSPTHLIKTRGQQVTLRCSPKSGHDTVSWYQQALGQGPQFIFQYYEEEERQRGNFPDRFSGHQFPNYSSELNVNALLLGDSALYLCASRDERGQETQYFGPGTRLLVL.

As DNA, the CDR3 is TGTGCCAGCAGTTCGGCCGCCTACTCCTACAATGAGCAGTTCTTC. It yields the protein CASSSAAYSYNEQFF. The rearrangement uses TRBV12-3 or TRBV12-4 and TRBJ2-1; D gene ambiguous. V gave up 4 bases and J gave up 0 bases, with 10 bases separating them. The CDR3 contains 15 residues.

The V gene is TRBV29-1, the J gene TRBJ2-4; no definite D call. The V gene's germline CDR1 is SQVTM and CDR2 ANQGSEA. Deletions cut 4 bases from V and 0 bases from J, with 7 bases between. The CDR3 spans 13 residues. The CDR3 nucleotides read TGCAGCGTTGTTCCGGGAGCCAAAAACATTCAGTACTTC. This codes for CSVVPGAKNIQYF.

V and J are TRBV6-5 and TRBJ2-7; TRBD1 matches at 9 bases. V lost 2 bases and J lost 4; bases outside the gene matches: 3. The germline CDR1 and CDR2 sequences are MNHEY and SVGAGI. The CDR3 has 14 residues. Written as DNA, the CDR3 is TGTGCCAGCAGTTACGGGACAGGGCAATACGAGCAGTACTTC. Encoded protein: CASSYGTGQYEQYF.

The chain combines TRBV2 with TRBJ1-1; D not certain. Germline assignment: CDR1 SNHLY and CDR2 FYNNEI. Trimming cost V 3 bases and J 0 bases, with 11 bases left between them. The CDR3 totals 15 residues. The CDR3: CASSDTANMNTEAFF. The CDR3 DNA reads TGTGCCAGCAGTGATACAGCGAACATGAACACTGAAGCTTTCTTT.

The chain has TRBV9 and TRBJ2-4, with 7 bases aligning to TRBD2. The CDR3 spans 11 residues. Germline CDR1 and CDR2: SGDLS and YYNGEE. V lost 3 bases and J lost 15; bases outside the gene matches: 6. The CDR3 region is CASSDGGLVYF. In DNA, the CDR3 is TGTGCCAGCAGCGACGGCGGACTAGTGTACTTC.

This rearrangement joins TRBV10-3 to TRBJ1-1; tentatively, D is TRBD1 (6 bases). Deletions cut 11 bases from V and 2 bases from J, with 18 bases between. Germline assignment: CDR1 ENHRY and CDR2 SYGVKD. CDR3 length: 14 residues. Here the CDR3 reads CAASMDRLNTEAFF. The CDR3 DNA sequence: TGTGCCGCGTCTATGGACAGACTAAACACTGAAGCTTTCTTT.

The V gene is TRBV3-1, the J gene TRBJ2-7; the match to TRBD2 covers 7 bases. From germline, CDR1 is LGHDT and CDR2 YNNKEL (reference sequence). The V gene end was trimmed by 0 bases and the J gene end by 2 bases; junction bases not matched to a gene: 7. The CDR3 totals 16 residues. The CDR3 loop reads CASSQDTTSLPYEQYF. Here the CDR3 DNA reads TGTGCCAGCAGCCAAGATACGACTAGCCTTCCCTACGAGCAGTACTTC.

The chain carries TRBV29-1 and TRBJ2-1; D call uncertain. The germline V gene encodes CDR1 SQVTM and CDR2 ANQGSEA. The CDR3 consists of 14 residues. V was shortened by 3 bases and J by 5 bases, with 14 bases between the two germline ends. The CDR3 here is CSVDRIRPDNEQFF. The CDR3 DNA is TGCAGCGTTGATCGAATTCGCCCCGACAATGAGCAGTTCTTC.

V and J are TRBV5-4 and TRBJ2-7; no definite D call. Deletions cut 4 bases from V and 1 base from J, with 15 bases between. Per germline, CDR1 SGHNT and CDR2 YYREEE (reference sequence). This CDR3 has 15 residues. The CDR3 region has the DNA TGTGCCAGCAGCCTGATACAAGGAACGTCCTACGAGCAGTACTTC. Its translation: CASSLIQGTSYEQYF.

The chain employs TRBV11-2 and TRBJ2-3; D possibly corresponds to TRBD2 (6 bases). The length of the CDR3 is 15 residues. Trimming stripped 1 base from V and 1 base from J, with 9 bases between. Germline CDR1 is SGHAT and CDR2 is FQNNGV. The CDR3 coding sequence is TGTGCCAGCAGCTTAGCCCCGGGGGGCACAGATACGCAGTATTTT. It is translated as CASSLAPGGTDTQYF.

CDR3 nucleotides: TGCAGCGTCTCTCGAGGATGGGACAACTCCTACGAGCAGTACTTC. This encodes CSVSRGWDNSYEQYF. The gene calls are TRBV29-1 and TRBJ2-7; D may be TRBD1 (6 bases). The germline CDR1 and CDR2 sequences are SQVTM and ANQGSEA. Between the trimmed V and J ends, which lost 6 bases and 0 bases, there was a span of 18 bases. The CDR3 is 15 residues long.

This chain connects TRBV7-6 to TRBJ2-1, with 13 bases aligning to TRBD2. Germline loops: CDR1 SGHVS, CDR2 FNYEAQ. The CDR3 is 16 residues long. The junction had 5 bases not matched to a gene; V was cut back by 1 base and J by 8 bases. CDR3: CASSLVLAGGPDEQFF. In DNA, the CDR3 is TGTGCCAGCAGCTTAGTACTAGCGGGGGGGCCAGATGAGCAGTTCTTC.

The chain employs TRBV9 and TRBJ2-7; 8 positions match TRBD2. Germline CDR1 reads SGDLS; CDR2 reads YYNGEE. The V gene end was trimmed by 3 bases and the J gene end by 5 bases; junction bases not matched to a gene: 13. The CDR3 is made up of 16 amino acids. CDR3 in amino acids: CASSALSGTSGDEQYF. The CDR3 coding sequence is TGTGCCAGCAGCGCCCTTTCCGGGACTAGTGGGGACGAGCAGTACTTC.